This T cell receptor (beta chain) stems from a study of vaccination and CD4 T cells after COVID-19. The wider study: The post-COVID samples were taken a median roughly 96 days after diagnosis, anywhere from 35 to 161.

Once obtained from cultured CD4+ T cells, the DNA was sequenced using the Oncomine TCR Beta short-read assay. From the PCR reads, TCRdb called clonotypes with MiXCR, one entry per CDR3 protein. The repertoire includes 15,000 to 20,000 distinct CDR3 sequences, 60% to 70% of them detected once, and around 8% sits in the top ten. Trimming cost V 5 bases and J 1 base, with 14 bases left between them. Germline CDR1 reads DFQATT; CDR2 reads SNEGSKA (reference sequence). There are 14 residues in the CDR3. The treatment denotes: roughly 11-day PBMC culture with coronavirus spike peptide pools or control peptides (ViraFEST assay). In regard to this clonotype: Its target is not known.

V usage is TRBV20-1 and J usage is TRBJ2-5, with D possibly TRBD1 on 6 matching bases. The sample was CD4+ T cells from blood, cultured in vitro. The origin of this receptor is a human donor who had recovered from COVID-19. This CDR3 reads CSALRDTSQETQYF. CDR3 coding DNA: TGCAGTGCTCTACGGGACACGTCCCAAGAGACCCAGTACTTC.